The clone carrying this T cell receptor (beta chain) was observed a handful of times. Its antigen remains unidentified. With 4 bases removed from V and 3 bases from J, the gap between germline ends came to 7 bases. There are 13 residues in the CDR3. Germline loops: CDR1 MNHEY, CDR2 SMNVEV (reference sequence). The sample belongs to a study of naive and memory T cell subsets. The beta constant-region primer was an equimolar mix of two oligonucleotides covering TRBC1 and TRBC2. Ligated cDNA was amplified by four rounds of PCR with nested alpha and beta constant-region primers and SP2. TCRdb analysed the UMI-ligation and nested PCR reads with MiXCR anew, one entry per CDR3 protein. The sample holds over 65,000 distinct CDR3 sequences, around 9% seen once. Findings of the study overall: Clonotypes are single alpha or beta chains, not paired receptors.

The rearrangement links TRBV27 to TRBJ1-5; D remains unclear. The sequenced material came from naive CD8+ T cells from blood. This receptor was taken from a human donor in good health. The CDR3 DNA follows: TGTGCCAGCAGTTACAACGACAATCAGCCCCAGCATTTT. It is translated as CASSYNDNQPQHF.